This entry concerns a single T cell receptor beta chain. The ends were cut back, 8 bases at V and 6 bases at J, with 11 bases in the middle. Germline V gene data show CDR1 as MNHEY and CDR2 as SMNVEV (reference sequence). This CDR3 is built from 12 residues. These data belong to a study of T cell changes during pregnancy in multiple sclerosis. Sequencing was performed with immunoSEQ multiplex PCR; in TCRdb, only in-frame clones are kept and a portion is missing. The repertoire holds roughly 120,000 clones, with 85% to 95% as singletons. This chain links TRBV27 with TRBJ2-1, with D uncertain. The sequence was collected from a female donor with multiple sclerosis, enrolled in a pregnancy study. This sample comprised peripheral blood, obtained before pregnancy. CDR3: CASGRQVNEQFF. The CDR3 nucleotides read TGTGCCAGCGGTCGGCAGGTCAATGAGCAGTTCTTC.